The present TCR beta chain was sequenced within a study of control samples from healthy donors and cancer patients. V shed 1 base and J 7 bases; nucleotides not matched to a gene: 2. CDR1 SGHTA and CDR2 FQGNSA come from the germline V gene. This CDR3 contains 14 residues. This table comes from immunoSEQ multiplex PCR, and its TCRdb copy is limited to in-frame clones, with some not included. The sample holds about 160,000 clones, 80% to 95% seen once. The clonotype originates from a woman in her thirties in good health. This sequence joins TRBV7-2 and TRBJ2-1, with 9 bases identical to TRBD2. The sequenced sample consisted of blood. Here the CDR3 DNA reads TGTGCCAGCAGCTTAGGACTAGCGGCAAATGAGCAGTTCTTC. It is translated as CASSLGLAANEQFF.